These T cell receptor beta chains were read from a single sample in a study of shared clonotypes between healthy human individuals. Only in-frame clones appear in the TCRdb table, and some are missing; sequencing was by immunoSEQ multiplex PCR. The table records over a million clones, over 95% of them present only once. Sequencing was performed on naive CD4+ T cells sorted from blood. The receptors shown here come from a man aged 25-45 years in good health. Each CDR3 is given with its conserved first and last residue. A D gene is named only where the DNA matches it firmly. Clone size is stated in some rows and not others, as once, few, many or a class when expanded.

TGTGCCTGGAGTGCCCTATCAAACTATGGCTACACCTTC	CAWSALSNYGYTF	13	few	.	TRBV30	TRBJ1-2
TGTGCCAGCAGTCAACTTACCCTGCGGACTGTCAACTATGGCTACACCTTC	CASSQLTLRTVNYGYTF	17	.	.	TRBV5-4	TRBJ1-2
TGTGCCAGCAGCTTTAATTCACAGGGGACCCAGTACTTC	CASSFNSQGTQYF	13	.	.	TRBV7-6	TRBJ2-5
TGTGCCAGCAGCCCCCCGGGGGGGCAGTTCTTC	CASSPPGGQFF	11	.	TRBD2	TRBV11-2	TRBJ2-1
TGTGCCAGCAGCCAAGCCTGGGCCCGGGACAGGGCCAACCAAGAGACCCAGTACTTC	CASSQAWARDRANQETQYF	19	.	TRBD1	TRBV4-2	TRBJ2-5
TGTGCCAGCACCCCACCTAACACAGATACGCAGTATTTT	CASTPPNTDTQYF	13	.	.	TRBV7-2	TRBJ2-3
TGTGCCAGCAGTTGGGGGGGTATTGAGAATGAGCAGTTCTTC	CASSWGGIENEQFF	14	.	TRBD2	TRBV27	TRBJ2-1
TGTGCCAGCAGCCATATCAGTGCAGATACGCAGTATTTT	CASSHISADTQYF	13	.	.	TRBV14	TRBJ2-3
TGTGCCAGCAGTGAAAAGAGGGGTTATGAAAAACTGTTTTTT	CASSEKRGYEKLFF	14	few	.	TRBV2	TRBJ1-4
TGTGCCAGCAGCTCACAGGGATATGAGCAGTTCTTC	CASSSQGYEQFF	12	.	.	TRBV11-2	TRBJ2-1
TGTGCCAGCTCACCCCCTCTAATGAACACTGAAGCTTTCTTT	CASSPPLMNTEAFF	14	.	.	TRBV18	TRBJ1-1
TGCGCCAGCAGCCAAGTCGGACAGCAGTACGAGCAGTACTTC	CASSQVGQQYEQYF	14	.	.	TRBV4-1	TRBJ2-7
TGTGCCAGCAGCCAGCCGTTTAACATTCAGTACTTC	CASSQPFNIQYF	12	.	.	TRBV14	TRBJ2-4
TGCGCCAGCAGCCAAGATGCTTTCCGACCCTCTGGAAACACCATATATTTT	CASSQDAFRPSGNTIYF	17	.	.	TRBV4-3	TRBJ1-3
TGTGCCAGCAACATTTACCCACTGCGAGGGGAAGGGGCCAACGTCCTGACTTTC	CASNIYPLRGEGANVLTF	18	once	.	TRBV7-2	TRBJ2-6
TGTGCCAGCAAACACAGGGTAGGAGCTAATGAAAAACTGTTTTTT	CASKHRVGANEKLFF	15	.	.	TRBV2	TRBJ1-4
TGCGCCAGCAGTGACCCATACTCTGGGGCCAACGTCCTGACTTTC	CASSDPYSGANVLTF	15	.	.	TRBV10-1	TRBJ2-6
TGTGCCAGCGCTACCGTGAGCGAGCAGTACTTC	CASATVSEQYF	11	once	.	TRBV6-8	TRBJ2-7
TGTGCCAGCAGCGTAGTCGAGTCGGGGAACACCATATATTTT	CASSVVESGNTIYF	14	once	.	TRBV9	TRBJ1-3
TGCGCCAGCAGTGCGACAGGGGGCAATGAGCAGTTCTTC	CASSATGGNEQFF	13	few	TRBD1	TRBV10-1	TRBJ2-1
TGTGCCAGCAGTTCCTCGGGACAGGGCTACGAGCAGTACTTC	CASSSSGQGYEQYF	14	once	TRBD1	TRBV28	TRBJ2-7
TGTGCCAGCACCTCAGGGGCAACTAATGAAAAACTGTTTTTT	CASTSGATNEKLFF	14	.	.	TRBV2	TRBJ1-4
TGTGCCAGCAGCGACAGGGGTGTGAGGAATACGCAGTATTTT	CASSDRGVRNTQYF	14	.	TRBD1	TRBV6-1	TRBJ2-3
TGCGCCAGCAGCTTGGGTCAAGAGACCCAGTACTTC	CASSLGQETQYF	12	few	.	TRBV5-1	TRBJ2-5
TGTGCCAGCGGGGGAAGGGAACGTAACACTGAAGCTTTCTTT	CASGGRERNTEAFF	14	.	.	TRBV6-1	TRBJ1-1
TGTGCCAGCAGCACCTACCGGGACAGGTCCTACAATGAGCAGTTCTTC	CASSTYRDRSYNEQFF	16	.	TRBD1	TRBV11-2	TRBJ2-1
TGCAGCGTTGGGCGGTACCAAGAGACCCAGTACTTC	CSVGRYQETQYF	12	.	.	TRBV29-1	TRBJ2-5
TGTGCCAGCAGAGGGGTAGCGGGATTATGGCAGTTCTTC	CASRGVAGLWQFF	13	.	TRBD2	TRBV2	TRBJ2-1